This is a list of T cell receptor beta chains from one sample in a study of OX40 agonist ivuxolimab in advanced cancers. Profiling relied on immunoSEQ multiplex PCR, and the TCRdb table lists in-frame clones only, not all of them. The table includes about 76,000 clones, around nine tenths detected once. This sample comprised CD4+ or CD8+ T cells sorted from blood, obtained in a trial of the OX40 agonist ivuxolimab. The receptors here all came from an adult with an advanced solid tumor such as melanoma, head and neck, liver or kidney cancer. The CDR3 runs from the conserved cysteine through the conserved F or W. Each record gives: V gene, D gene, clone size, J gene, CDR3 protein, CDR3 DNA. The D gene is left open where the match is weak. Clone size is not always given. Where it is, it says once, few, many or a class for expanded clones.

>TRBV11-2|.|few|TRBJ1-1
CASSGDRMNTEAFF
TGTGCCAGCAGCGGAGACCGTATGAACACTGAAGCTTTCTTT
>TRBV28|.|.|TRBJ1-6
CASSLAGDYNSPLHF
TGTGCCAGCAGTTTGGCAGGGGATTATAATTCACCCCTCCACTTT
>TRBV23-1|TRBD2|.|TRBJ2-2
CASSQGLAGANTGELFF
TGCGCCAGCAGTCAGGGACTAGCGGGGGCGAACACCGGGGAGCTGTTTTTT
>TRBV9|TRBD2|once|TRBJ2-3
CASSPLTGGSTDTQYF
TGTGCCAGCAGCCCTCTTACGGGGGGGAGCACAGATACGCAGTATTTT
>TRBV4-3|TRBD1|once|TRBJ1-5
CASSLRQGRQPQHF
TGCGCCAGCAGCCTCCGACAGGGGAGACAGCCCCAGCATTTT
>TRBV18|.|.|TRBJ2-4
CASSPGPVDIQYF
TGTGCCAGCTCACCAGGGCCAGTGGACATTCAGTACTTC
>TRBV7-3|.|.|TRBJ2-3
CASSEGAYFTDTQYF
TGTGCCAGCAGCGAAGGCGCCTACTTCACAGATACGCAGTATTTT
>TRBV19|.|.|TRBJ1-4
CASTQGPTPTNEKLFF
TGTGCCAGTACTCAGGGTCCCACCCCAACTAATGAAAAACTGTTTTTT
>TRBV7-2|.|.|TRBJ2-7
CASSFPWGSDSYEQYF
TGTGCCAGCAGCTTTCCCTGGGGTTCCGACTCCTACGAGCAGTACTTC
>TRBV4-1|TRBD2|.|TRBJ2-6
CASSLEWSGGPSSGANVLTF
TGCGCCAGCAGCCTTGAATGGAGCGGGGGTCCAAGCTCTGGGGCCAACGTCCTGACTTTC
>TRBV6-1|.|.|TRBJ2-4
CASRDQLAKNIQYF
TGTGCCAGCCGGGACCAACTAGCCAAAAACATTCAGTACTTC
>TRBV6-5|.|.|TRBJ1-5
CASSQREGQPQHF
TGTGCCAGCAGTCAGCGCGAGGGGCAGCCCCAGCATTTT
>TRBV27|.|.|TRBJ2-1
CASSFIAFLNNEQFF
TGTGCCAGCAGTTTCATAGCATTCCTTAACAATGAGCAGTTCTTC
>TRBV4-2|.|once|TRBJ2-5
CASSQDWETQYF
TGTGCCAGCAGCCAAGATTGGGAGACCCAGTACTTC
>TRBV18|.|.|TRBJ2-1
CASSPPMQQYNEQFF
TGTGCCAGCTCACCACCGATGCAACAGTACAATGAGCAGTTCTTC
>TRBV5-1|.|.|TRBJ2-4
CASSLYLGANIQYF
TGCGCCAGCAGCTTGTATTTAGGGGCCAACATTCAGTACTTC
>TRBV7-3|.|.|TRBJ2-2
CASSLNGAGELFF
TGTGCCAGCAGCTTAAATGGGGCCGGGGAGCTGTTTTTT
>TRBV28|.|.|TRBJ2-6
CASSVDRASGANVLTF
TGTGCCAGCAGTGTCGACAGAGCCTCTGGGGCCAACGTCCTGACTTTC
>TRBV19|.|.|TRBJ1-4
CASSADSPQATNEKLFF
TGTGCCAGTAGTGCGGACAGTCCCCAGGCAACTAATGAAAAACTGTTTTTT
>TRBV12-5|TRBD1|few|TRBJ1-2
CASGFGTGPTYGYTF
TGTGCTAGTGGTTTTGGGACAGGACCTACGTATGGCTACACCTTC
>TRBV6-1|.|once|TRBJ1-1
CASLGYRSLFF
TGTGCCAGCCTCGGGTACCGAAGCCTTTTCTTT
>TRBV4-2|.|.|TRBJ2-5
CASSPRPWETQYF
TGTGCCAGCAGCCCTCGACCGTGGGAGACCCAGTACTTC
>TRBV19|TRBD1|once|TRBJ1-2
CASRIGTALFANYGYTF
TGTGCCAGTAGAATCGGGACAGCCCTATTTGCTAACTATGGCTACACCTTC
>TRBV19|.|.|TRBJ1-5
CASSRPMRTELWPQHF
TGTGCCAGTAGTAGACCTATGAGGACAGAGCTTTGGCCCCAGCATTTT
>TRBV28|.|.|TRBJ1-2
CATGGVYGYTF
TGTGCCACCGGGGGTGTCTATGGCTACACCTTC
>TRBV5-1|TRBD1|once|TRBJ1-5
CASSWDRDQPQHF
TGCGCCAGCAGCTGGGACAGGGATCAGCCCCAGCATTTT
>TRBV6-5|TRBD1|.|TRBJ2-2
CASSYGQGEGTGELFF
TGTGCCAGCAGTTACGGACAGGGAGAAGGAACCGGGGAGCTGTTTTTT
>TRBV7-8|.|.|TRBJ2-6
CASVTMSGANVLTF
TGTGCCAGCGTAACTATGTCTGGGGCCAACGTCCTGACTTTC
>TRBV6-1|.|.|TRBJ1-3
CASSEAPDTTIYF
TGTGCCAGCAGTGAAGCTCCGGATACCACCATATATTTT
>TRBV7-3|TRBD1|.|TRBJ2-3
CASSSGQGIRDTQYF
TGTGCCAGCAGCTCGGGACAGGGGATTCGAGATACGCAGTATTTT
>TRBV5-6|.|.|TRBJ1-1
CASSSRWTEAFF
TGTGCCAGCAGCTCACGGTGGACTGAAGCTTTCTTT
>TRBV5-4|TRBD2|.|TRBJ2-3
CASSLGLAGLDTQYF
TGTGCCAGCAGCTTGGGACTAGCGGGGTTAGATACGCAGTATTTT
>TRBV10-2|.|few|TRBJ1-2
CASRNSGGGYYGYTF
TGCGCCAGCAGGAACTCGGGAGGTGGCTATTATGGCTACACCTTC
>TRBV5-4|.|.|TRBJ1-6
CASSANRARTSPLHF
TGTGCCAGCAGCGCTAACAGGGCACGGACTTCACCCCTCCACTTT
>TRBV11-3|TRBD1|.|TRBJ2-5
CASSPGTGEQETQYF
TGTGCCAGCAGCCCGGGGACAGGGGAACAAGAGACCCAGTACTTC
>TRBV7-7|TRBD1|.|TRBJ2-7
CASSQDRGNEQYF
TGTGCCAGCAGCCAGGACAGGGGGAACGAGCAGTACTTC
>TRBV10-3|.|.|TRBJ2-5
CAISENRDKGETQYF
TGTGCCATCAGTGAGAACCGGGACAAGGGGGAGACCCAGTACTTC
>TRBV5-1|.|.|TRBJ2-1
CASSLAGVSYNEQFF
TGCGCCAGCAGCTTGGCGGGGGTTTCCTACAATGAGCAGTTCTTC
>TRBV2|TRBD2|.|TRBJ2-1
CASRAPTGGGGARSYNEQFF
TGTGCCAGCAGGGCCCCAACGGGAGGCGGGGGGGCCCGCTCCTACAATGAGCAGTTCTTC
>TRBV10-3|TRBD1|.|TRBJ1-1
CAIKATTGYSTEAFF
TGTGCCATCAAGGCTACGACAGGGTATTCCACTGAAGCTTTCTTT
>TRBV28|.|.|TRBJ2-7
CASSLKGHEQYF
TGTGCCAGCAGTTTAAAGGGACACGAGCAGTACTTC
>TRBV7-9|TRBD1|.|TRBJ1-1
CASSQLQGAGTEAFF
TGTGCCAGCAGCCAACTACAGGGGGCGGGCACTGAAGCTTTCTTT
>TRBV13|TRBD2|.|TRBJ2-2
CASRSIVSSGDANTGELFF
TGTGCCAGCAGGAGTATCGTGTCTAGCGGGGACGCGAACACCGGGGAGCTGTTTTTT
>TRBV18|TRBD1|.|TRBJ1-2
CASPPIDRGYGYTF
TGTGCCAGCCCACCAATCGACAGGGGGTATGGCTACACCTTC
>TRBV2|TRBD1|.|TRBJ1-5
CASSRDRRSGKHF
TGTGCCAGCAGCCGGGACAGGCGCTCCGGTAAGCATTTT
>TRBV13|.|.|TRBJ1-4
CASSPRAGNEKLFF
TGTGCCAGCAGCCCCCGGGCAGGGAATGAAAAACTGTTTTTT
>TRBV28|.|.|TRBJ2-3
CASRRDSPSTDTQYF
TGTGCCAGCAGACGGGACTCCCCTAGCACAGATACGCAGTATTTT